Sequencing of this T cell receptor (beta chain) was carried out in a study of blood T cell repertoires in COVID-19. Clones were sequenced by immunoSEQ multiplex PCR, and TCRdb holds only the in-frame ones, with some missing. This sample yields roughly 400,000 clones, of which more than 80% are seen a single time; roughly 1.1% belongs to the top ten. This clone has just a few counts. This same CDR3 is encoded by further DNA sequences in the sample. Germline V lookup: CDR1 KGHSH, CDR2 LQKENI. This CDR3 region has 14 residues. J was trimmed by 0 bases and V by 3 bases; bases with no gene match: 0. The receptor was isolated from a man aged 25 to 40 who had recovered from COVID-19. What was sequenced was PBMCs or T cells enriched from blood (not recorded which). The chain links TRBV18 to TRBJ2-3; 7 bases fit TRBD1. The CDR3 DNA follows: TGTGCCAGCTCACCGACAGGGAGCACAGATACGCAGTATTTT. This encodes CASSPTGSTDTQYF.